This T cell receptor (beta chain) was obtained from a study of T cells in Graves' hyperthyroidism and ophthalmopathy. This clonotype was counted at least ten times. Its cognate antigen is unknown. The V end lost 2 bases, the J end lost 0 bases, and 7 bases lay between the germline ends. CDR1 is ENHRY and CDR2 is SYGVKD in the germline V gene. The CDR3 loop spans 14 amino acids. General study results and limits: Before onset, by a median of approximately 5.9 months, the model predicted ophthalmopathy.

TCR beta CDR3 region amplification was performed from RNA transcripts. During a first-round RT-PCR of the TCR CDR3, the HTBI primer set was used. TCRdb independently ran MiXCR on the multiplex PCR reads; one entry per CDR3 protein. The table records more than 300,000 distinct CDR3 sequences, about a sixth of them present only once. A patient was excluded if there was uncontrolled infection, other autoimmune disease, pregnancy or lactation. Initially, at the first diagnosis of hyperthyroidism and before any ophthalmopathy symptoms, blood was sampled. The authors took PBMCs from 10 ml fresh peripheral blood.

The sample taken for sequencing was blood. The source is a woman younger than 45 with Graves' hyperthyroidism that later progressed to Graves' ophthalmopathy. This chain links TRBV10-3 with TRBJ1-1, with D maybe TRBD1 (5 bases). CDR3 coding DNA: TGTGCCATCAGTGAGCAGGGTATGAACACTGAAGCTTTCTTT. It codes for CAISEQGMNTEAFF.